Below are 26 T cell receptor beta chains sequenced from a single sample in a study of blood T cell repertoires in COVID-19 (dated by TCRdb to about 2020). To prepare the library, the immunoSEQ multiplex PCR assay was applied. Entries here come from immuneACCESS through TCRdb and include only in-frame sequences with V and J called. Some clones fail to appear in such tables; in the studies checked, an unresolved V gene covers under half of the shortfall, and the cause of the remainder is unknown. Recorded for this sample are around 220,000 clones; roughly 80% of them occurred a single time. Just under 20% of the sample is held by the ten biggest clonotypes. Source material: peripheral blood. Receptor source: a man aged 25 to 40 with active or convalescent COVID-19.

The CDR3 loop reads CASRGDPGDGYTF. DNA of the CDR3: TGCGCCAGCCGAGGGGATCCAGGGGATGGCTACACCTTC. The chain combines TRBV5-1 with TRBJ1-2, with D possibly being TRBD1 (6 bases). There are 13 residues in the CDR3. V gave up 7 bases and J gave up 6 bases, with 16 bases separating them. The germline V gene encodes CDR1 SGHRS and CDR2 YFSETQ.

The V gene is TRBV6-2 or TRBV6-3, the J gene TRBJ2-1; D remains unclear. The CDR3 consists of 12 residues. CDR1 is MNHEY and CDR2 is SVGEGT in the germline V gene. Trimming pared 5 bases from V and 6 bases from J, leaving 8 bases between. This CDR3 is CASSKTGNEQFF. CDR3 bases: TGTGCCAGCAGTAAAACTGGCAATGAGCAGTTCTTC.

This chain connects TRBV5-1 to TRBJ1-4; 8 nucleotides agree with TRBD1. The CDR3 loop spans 16 amino acids. The ends lost 0 bases at V and 6 bases at J; junction bases unmatched: 7. In germline, CDR1 is SGHRS, CDR2 YFSETQ. The chain's CDR3 is CASSLGQGARDEKLFF. The CDR3 nucleotides are TGCGCCAGCAGCTTGGGGCAGGGGGCGCGGGATGAAAAACTGTTTTTT. Based on the CDR3 plus reference TRBV5-1 and TRBJ1-4, the full variable domain is KAGVTQTPRYLIKTRGQQVTLSCSPISGHRSVSWYQQTPGQGLQFLFEYFSETQRNKGNFPGRFSGRQFSNSRSEMNVSTLELGDSALYLCASSLGQGARDEKLFFGSGTQLSVL.

This sequence joins TRBV28 and TRBJ1-1, with a possible D match to TRBD1 (6 bases). The ends were cut back, 2 bases at V and 1 base at J, with 14 bases in the middle. Per germline, CDR1 MDHEN and CDR2 SYDVKM. The CDR3 covers 16 residues. The CDR3 region has the DNA TGTGCCAGCAGTTTACTAGGACAGTTGGAGAACACTGAAGCTTTCTTT. Amino acid sequence: CASSLLGQLENTEAFF.

The V gene is TRBV6-5, the J gene TRBJ1-1; TRBD1 might be the D (6 bases). Germline V gene sequence: CDR1 MNHEY, CDR2 SVGAGI. There are 13 residues in the CDR3. Trimming pared 6 bases from V and 3 bases from J, leaving 11 bases between. The CDR3 sequence: CASSHKGDTEAFF. The CDR3 DNA reads as TGTGCCAGCAGCCACAAGGGGGACACTGAAGCTTTCTTT.

V is TRBV7-9 and J is TRBJ2-1; 7 bases line up with TRBD1. The germline gives CDR1 SEHNR, CDR2 FQNEAQ (reference sequence). The length of the CDR3 is 17 residues. V lost 4 bases and J lost 0; bases outside the gene matches: 9. CDR3 in amino acids: CASSSTGAGSSYNEQFF. The DNA of the CDR3 is TGTGCCAGCAGCTCTACAGGGGCTGGGAGCTCCTACAATGAGCAGTTCTTC.

J is TRBJ1-1 and V is TRBV18; 9 bases agree with TRBD1. Trimming took 3 bases from V and 2 from J; bases not matched to a gene: 7. The CDR3 is 16 residues long. The germline V gene has CDR1 KGHSH and CDR2 LQKENI. In nucleotides, the CDR3 is TGTGCCAGCTCACCTTTCCCGGGACAGGGAAACACTGAAGCTTTCTTT. Protein sequence: CASSPFPGQGNTEAFF.

V is TRBV15 and J is TRBJ2-2, with 9 bases aligning to TRBD1. This CDR3 has 16 amino acids. Per germline, CDR1 LNHNV and CDR2 YYDKDF (reference sequence). V was pared by 3 bases and J by 6 bases, with 8 bases of the junction left unmatched. CDR3 in amino acids: CATSRSGTGWAGELFF. CDR3 coding DNA: TGTGCCACCAGCAGGAGTGGGACAGGGTGGGCCGGGGAGCTGTTTTTT.

This chain joins TRBV18 and TRBJ2-7, with 10 bases aligning to TRBD2. The CDR3 is 16 residues long. From germline, CDR1 is KGHSH and CDR2 LQKENI. Trimming cost V 3 bases and J 2 bases; bases outside gene matches: 7. CDR3 in amino acids: CASSPSSGGGTYEQYF. The CDR3 region has the DNA TGTGCCAGCTCACCGTCTAGCGGGGGCGGGACCTACGAGCAGTACTTC.

The V call is TRBV14, the J call TRBJ1-1; a possible D gene is TRBD1 (6 bases). CDR3 length equals 17 residues. The V and J ends lost 4 bases and 6 bases respectively, with 24 bases between them. From germline, CDR1 is SGHDN and CDR2 FVKESK. The CDR3 nucleotides read TGTGCCAGCAGCCCAACGAAAACAGGGCCTGACGTCCCTGAAGCTTTCTTT. Its protein is CASSPTKTGPDVPEAFF.

The gene calls are TRBV5-1 and TRBJ2-5; D is perhaps TRBD1 (6 bases). Germline assignment: CDR1 SGHRS and CDR2 YFSETQ. This CDR3 has 13 residues. The ends were cut back, 2 bases at V and 3 bases at J, with 8 bases in the middle. CDR3 residues: CASSLGQKETQYF. The DNA of the CDR3 is TGCGCCAGCAGCTTAGGACAGAAAGAGACCCAGTACTTC. Full variable domain (rest looked up from reference TRBV5-1 and TRBJ2-5): KAGVTQTPRYLIKTRGQQVTLSCSPISGHRSVSWYQQTPGQGLQFLFEYFSETQRNKGNFPGRFSGRQFSNSRSEMNVSTLELGDSALYLCASSLGQKETQYFGPGTRLLVL.

The rearrangement uses TRBV13 and TRBJ1-6, with unresolved D. Trimming left V 4 bases short and J 6 bases short, with 10 bases between. This CDR3 spans 14 amino acids. The germline CDR1 and CDR2 sequences are PRHDT and FYEKMQ (reference sequence). Written as DNA, the CDR3 is TGTGCCAGCAGCTCTCGGGTGTTTAATTCACCCCTCCACTTT. Its protein is CASSSRVFNSPLHF.

DNA for the CDR3: TGTGCCAGCGACCAGGGTTTGACCCAGTACTTC. Protein: CASDQGLTQYF. This chain connects TRBV28 to TRBJ2-5, with D tentatively TRBD1 (5 bases). The CDR3 runs 11 residues. Trimming removed 8 bases from V and 7 bases from J, with 11 bases in between. Germline CDR1 MDHEN, CDR2 SYDVKM.

The gene calls are TRBV6-6 and TRBJ2-7; D may be TRBD1 (8 bases). CDR1 is MNHNY, CDR2 SVGAGI, per germline (reference sequence). Trimming took off 5 bases at V and 2 bases at J, with 13 bases between the two ends. This CDR3 comprises 14 residues. The CDR3 DNA follows: TGTGCCAGCAGTGGACAGGGAGGGGCCTACGAGCAGTACTTC. Its translation is CASSGQGGAYEQYF.

The chain uses TRBV27 and TRBJ2-6; D not certain. CDR1 MNHEY and CDR2 SMNVEV come from the germline V gene (reference sequence). The V gene lost 4 bases and the J gene lost 4 bases, with 2 bases spanning the gap. This CDR3 has 12 amino acids. The CDR3 spells CASSSGANVLTF. The CDR3, as DNA: TGTGCCAGCAGTTCGGGGGCCAACGTCCTGACTTTC.

This sequence joins TRBV7-3 and TRBJ2-3; D may be TRBD2 (7 bases). This CDR3 is 15 amino acids long. V lost 2 bases and J 2 bases, leaving 11 bases between the germline ends. From germline, CDR1 is SGHTA and CDR2 FQGTGA. The CDR3 nucleotides read TGTGCCAGCAGCTTAGGGGGGGCTTTCACAGATACGCAGTATTTT. As protein: CASSLGGAFTDTQYF.

The chain is built from TRBV30 and TRBJ1-6; tentatively, D is TRBD1 (5 bases). The CDR3 length is 16 residues. Per germline, CDR1 GTSNPN and CDR2 SVGIG (reference sequence). V dropped 3 bases and J dropped 13 bases, with 25 bases sitting between them. CDR3 in amino acids: CAWRVPPQGEMAPLHF. The CDR3 coding sequence is TGTGCCTGGAGAGTCCCCCCCCAGGGTGAAATGGCGCCCCTCCACTTT.

Points on this clone: The same CDR3 is also encoded by other DNA sequences in this sample. The chain carries TRBV6-5 and TRBJ1-2; the match to TRBD1 covers 9 bases. This CDR3 is 13 amino acids long. V was pared by 2 bases and J by 11 bases, with 6 bases of the junction left unmatched. Germline assignment: CDR1 MNHEY and CDR2 SVGAGI. CDR3 sequence (DNA): TGTGCCAGCAGTTACCCGGGACAGGGTGGTTACACCTTC. Its translation is CASSYPGQGGYTF.

V and J are TRBV7-9 and TRBJ2-3, with TRBD2 matching over 11 bases. The germline CDR1 and CDR2 sequences are SEHNR and FQNEAQ (reference sequence). With V trimmed by 8 bases and J by 0 bases, 4 bases remained unmatched. This CDR3 spans 15 amino acids. CDR3 DNA: TGTGCCAGCCACCTAGCGGGGGGTAGCACAGATACGCAGTATTTT. Amino acids: CASHLAGGSTDTQYF.

The table lists this clone with a few counts. The chain combines TRBV5-6 with TRBJ2-7; TRBD2 might be the D (6 bases). The CDR3 is 14 amino acids. The germline V gene encodes CDR1 SGHDT and CDR2 YYEEEE. Trimming took 4 bases from V and 0 from J, leaving 11 bases between them. The CDR3, as DNA: TGTGCCAGCAGCCGGGACTTTGCCTCCTACGAGCAGTACTTC. This encodes CASSRDFASYEQYF.

The chain employs TRBV12-3 or TRBV12-4 and TRBJ1-1; TRBD1 is a possible D gene (5 bases). Trimming removed 5 bases at V and 6 bases at J, with 13 bases between. The CDR3 loop spans 13 amino acids. CDR3 DNA: TGTGCCAGCAGTCCTTCAGGGCGCTCTGAAGCTTTCTTT. This encodes CASSPSGRSEAFF.

The rearrangement joins TRBV19 to TRBJ1-5, with 7 positions matching TRBD1. This CDR3 is 16 amino acids long. Germline CDR1 and CDR2: LNHDA and SQIVND (reference sequence). J gave up 1 base and V 5 bases, and 8 bases lay outside the gene matches. For the CDR3, the DNA is TGTGCCAGTAGTGTCAACAGGGGCAGAAGCAATCAGCCCCAGCATTTT. Encoded protein: CASSVNRGRSNQPQHF.

The genes are TRBV5-6 and TRBJ2-4; 7 nucleotides align to TRBD2. Germline CDR1 and CDR2: SGHDT and YYEEEE. This CDR3 has 15 amino acids. The ends lost 1 base at V and 6 bases at J; junction bases unmatched: 7. The DNA of the CDR3 is TGTGCCAGCAGCTTGTGGCAGGGAGGGAGAAACATTCAGTACTTC. Residues: CASSLWQGGRNIQYF.

This clone came up a few times. CDR3 region: CASSLAGEPLSGANVLTF. Here the CDR3 DNA reads TGCGCCAGCAGCTTGGCCGGGGAACCCCTCTCTGGGGCCAACGTCCTGACTTTC. The V gene is TRBV5-1, the J gene TRBJ2-6; the D gene is possibly TRBD2 (5 bases). With 0 bases removed from V and 0 bases from J, the gap between germline ends came to 13 bases. In germline, CDR1 is SGHRS, CDR2 YFSETQ. The CDR3 is 18 amino acids.

The rearrangement uses TRBV12-3 or TRBV12-4 and TRBJ2-7; possible D gene TRBD2, 5 bases. The V end was cut by 5 bases, the J end by 3 bases, with 11 bases between. The CDR3 loop spans 13 amino acids. Here the CDR3 DNA reads TGTGCCAGCAGTGTGAGAGGGAGCTACGAGCAGTACTTC. It codes for CASSVRGSYEQYF.

The V call is TRBV5-1, the J call TRBJ2-7; possible D gene TRBD2, 7 bases. The CDR3 covers 16 residues. CDR1 is SGHRS, CDR2 YFSETQ, per germline. Trimming removed 0 bases at V and 5 bases at J, with 18 bases between. The CDR3 reads CASSLGLRGALHEQYF. CDR3 sequence (DNA): TGCGCCAGCAGCTTGGGGTTACGGGGGGCTCTCCACGAGCAGTACTTC.